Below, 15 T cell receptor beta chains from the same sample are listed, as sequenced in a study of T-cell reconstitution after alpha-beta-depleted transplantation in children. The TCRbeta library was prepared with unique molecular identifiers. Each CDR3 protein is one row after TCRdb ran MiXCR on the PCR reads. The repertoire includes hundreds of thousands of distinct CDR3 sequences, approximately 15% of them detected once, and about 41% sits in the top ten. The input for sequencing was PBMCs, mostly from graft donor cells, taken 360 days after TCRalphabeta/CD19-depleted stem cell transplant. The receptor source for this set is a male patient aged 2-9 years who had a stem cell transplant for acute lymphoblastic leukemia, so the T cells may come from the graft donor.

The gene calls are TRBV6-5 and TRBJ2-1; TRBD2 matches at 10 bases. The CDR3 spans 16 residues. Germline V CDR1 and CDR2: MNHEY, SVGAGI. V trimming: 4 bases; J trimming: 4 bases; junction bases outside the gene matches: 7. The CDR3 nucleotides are TGTGCCAGCAGTTTATTAGGACTAGCGGATTACAATGAGCAGTTCTTC. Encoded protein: CASSLLGLADYNEQFF.

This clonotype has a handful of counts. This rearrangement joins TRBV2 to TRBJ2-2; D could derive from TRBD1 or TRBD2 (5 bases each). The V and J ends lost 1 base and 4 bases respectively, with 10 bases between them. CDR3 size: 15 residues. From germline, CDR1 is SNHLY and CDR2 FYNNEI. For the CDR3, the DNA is TGTGCCAGCAGTGAAGACCGGGGCGGCACCGGGGAGCTGTTTTTT. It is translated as CASSEDRGGTGELFF.

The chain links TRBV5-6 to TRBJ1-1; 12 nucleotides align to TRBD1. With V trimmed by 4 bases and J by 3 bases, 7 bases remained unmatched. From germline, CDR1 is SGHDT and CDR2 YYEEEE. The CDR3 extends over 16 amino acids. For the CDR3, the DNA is TGTGCCAGCAGCCGCCCGGGACAGGGGGCTGACACTGAAGCTTTCTTT. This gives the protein CASSRPGQGADTEAFF.

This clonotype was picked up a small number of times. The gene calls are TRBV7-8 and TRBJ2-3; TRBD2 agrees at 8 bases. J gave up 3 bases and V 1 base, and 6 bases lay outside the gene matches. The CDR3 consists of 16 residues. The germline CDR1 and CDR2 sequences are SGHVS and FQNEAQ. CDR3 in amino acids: CASSLVRLAPTDTQYF. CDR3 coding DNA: TGTGCCAGCAGCTTAGTAAGACTAGCGCCGACAGATACGCAGTATTTT.

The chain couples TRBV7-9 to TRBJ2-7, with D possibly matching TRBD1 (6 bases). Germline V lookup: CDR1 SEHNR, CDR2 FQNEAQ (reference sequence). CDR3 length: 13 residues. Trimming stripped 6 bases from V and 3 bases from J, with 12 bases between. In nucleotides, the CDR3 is TGTGCCAGCAGAAAACAGGGTCGCTACGAGCAGTACTTC. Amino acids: CASRKQGRYEQYF.

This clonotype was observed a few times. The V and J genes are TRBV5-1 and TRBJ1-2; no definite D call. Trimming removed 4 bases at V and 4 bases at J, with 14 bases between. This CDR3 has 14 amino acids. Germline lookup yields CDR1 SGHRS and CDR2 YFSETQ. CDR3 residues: CASSDPSGFYGYTF. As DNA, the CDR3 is TGCGCCAGCAGCGACCCGTCGGGCTTCTATGGCTACACCTTC.

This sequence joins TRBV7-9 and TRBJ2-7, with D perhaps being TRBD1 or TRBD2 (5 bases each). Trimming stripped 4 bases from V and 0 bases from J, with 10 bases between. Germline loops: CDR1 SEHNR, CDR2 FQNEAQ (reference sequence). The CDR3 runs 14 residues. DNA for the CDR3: TGTGCCAGCAGCTCCCCAGGGAGCTCCTACGAGCAGTACTTC. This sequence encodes CASSSPGSSYEQYF.

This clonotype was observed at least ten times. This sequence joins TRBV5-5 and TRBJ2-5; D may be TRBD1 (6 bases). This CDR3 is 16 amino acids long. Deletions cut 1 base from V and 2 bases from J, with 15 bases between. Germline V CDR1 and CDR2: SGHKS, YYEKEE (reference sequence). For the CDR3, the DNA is TGTGCCAGCAGCTTGCGGACAGTGTTTCTACAAGAGACCCAGTACTTC. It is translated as CASSLRTVFLQETQYF.

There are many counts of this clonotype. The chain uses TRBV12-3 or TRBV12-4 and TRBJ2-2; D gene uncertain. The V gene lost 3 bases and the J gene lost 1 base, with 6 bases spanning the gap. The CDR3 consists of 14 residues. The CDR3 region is CASSFKRNTGELFF. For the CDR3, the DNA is TGTGCCAGCAGTTTCAAGCGGAACACCGGGGAGCTGTTTTTT.

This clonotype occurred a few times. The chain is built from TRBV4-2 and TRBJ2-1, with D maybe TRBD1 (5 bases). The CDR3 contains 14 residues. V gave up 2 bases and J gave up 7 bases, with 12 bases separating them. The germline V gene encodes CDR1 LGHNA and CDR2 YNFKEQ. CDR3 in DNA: TGTGCCAGCAGCCAACAGGGATTCGGAAATGAGCAGTTCTTC. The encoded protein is CASSQQGFGNEQFF.

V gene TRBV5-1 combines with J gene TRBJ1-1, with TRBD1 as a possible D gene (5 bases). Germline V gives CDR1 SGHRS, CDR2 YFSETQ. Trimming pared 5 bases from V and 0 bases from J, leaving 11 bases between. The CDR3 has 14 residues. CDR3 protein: CASRQTVMNTEAFF. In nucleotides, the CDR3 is TGCGCCAGCAGACAGACAGTAATGAACACTGAAGCTTTCTTT.

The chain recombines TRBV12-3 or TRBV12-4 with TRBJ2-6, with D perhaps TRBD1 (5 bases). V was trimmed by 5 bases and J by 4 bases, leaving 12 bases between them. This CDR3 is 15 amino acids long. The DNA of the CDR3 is TGTGCCAGCAGTGTCACAGGATCCGGGGCCAACGTCCTGACTTTC. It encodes CASSVTGSGANVLTF.

The DNA for the CDR3 is TGTGCCAGCAGTTTGGAGACAGGGGGGCATGAAAAACTGTTTTTT. Amino acid sequence: CASSLETGGHEKLFF. The rearrangement links TRBV12-3 or TRBV12-4 to TRBJ1-4; 9 bases map to TRBD1. This CDR3 comprises 15 residues. With V trimmed by 3 bases and J by 6 bases, 5 bases remained unmatched.

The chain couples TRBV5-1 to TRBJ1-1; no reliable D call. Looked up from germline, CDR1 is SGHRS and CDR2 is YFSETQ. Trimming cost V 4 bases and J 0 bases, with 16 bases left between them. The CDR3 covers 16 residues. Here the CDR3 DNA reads TGCGCCAGCAGCCGCTGCCCCGGGAGCATGAACACTGAAGCTTTCTTT. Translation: CASSRCPGSMNTEAFF.

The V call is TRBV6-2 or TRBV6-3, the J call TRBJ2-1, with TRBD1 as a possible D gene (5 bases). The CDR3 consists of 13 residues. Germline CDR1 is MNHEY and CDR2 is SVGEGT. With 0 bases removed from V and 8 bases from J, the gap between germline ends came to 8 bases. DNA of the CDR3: TGTGCCAGCAGTTACTCGGGCAGGGATGAGCAGTTCTTC. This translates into CASSYSGRDEQFF.